What follows is one T cell receptor beta chain and its context. The specificity of this receptor is unknown. Qualities for individual bases were not recorded, and no much larger clone is one base off. The library was built by means of the immunoSEQ multiplex PCR assay. TCRdb's version of the immuneACCESS table is confined to in-frame rearrangements and falls short of the full clone set. An unresolved V gene accounts for under half of the shortfall where checked; the remainder is of unknown origin. A total of about 23,000 clones appear in this sample, 70% to 90% of them only once. More than 0.9% of the sample is held by the ten biggest clonotypes. V and J lose 5 bases and 3 bases, and a span of 10 bases separates them. From a lookup of the germline V gene, CDR1 and CDR2 are SGHTA and FQGTGA. Reading from cysteine to phenylalanine, the CDR3 counts 13 amino acids. Only the CDR3 part of the read is kept: 39 bases, read in frame from the first base.

These data are taken from a study of T cell changes during pregnancy in multiple sclerosis (dated by TCRdb to about 2019). A note on the overall study: Changes in the T cell repertoire over the course of pregnancy were examined in this study in women with multiple sclerosis.

Material: CD4+ T cells from peripheral blood mononuclear cells, obtained in the first trimester of pregnancy. This clonotype was obtained from a female donor in good health, enrolled as a control in a pregnancy study. The chain was built from TRBV7-3 and TRBJ2-5; TRBD1 could be the D gene, as 5 bases match. The CDR3 region reads CASSQDREETQYF. The nucleotide sequence reads TGTGCCAGCAGCCAAGACAGAGAAGAGACCCAGTACTTC.